This TCR beta chain was identified during a study of blood T cells in healthy people across ages (dated by TCRdb to between 2014 and 2017). The study in broad terms: In model experiments, roughly one uniquely barcoded TCR beta cDNA molecule per two T cells was captured by template switching. Age-related changes in TCR beta repertoire diversity were measured in the study by deep sequencing normalized with unique cDNA molecular identifiers. Four age groups were formed from the donors: young (average approximately 16 years), middle-aged (approximately 39), aged (more than 55) and long-lived (82). Two additional independent replicas of 1 million unique cDNA reads from the same blood draw were analyzed for two donors (one aged 18 to 30 and one aged 80 or older). The investigation overall reported the following: Estimates of total diversity based on one million sequenced T cells were considered lower bounds and underestimates. Conclusive comparison of naive and antigen-experienced compartments was prevented by the profiling of bulk unsorted PBMCs. Observed TCR beta diversity per million T cells fell roughly linearly with age, and a significant reduction was already apparent by age about 43. Compared with the aged group, the long-lived group had more naive CD4+ T cells, fewer expanded clones and increased TCR diversity, suggesting age selection. The percentage of naive T cells measured by flow cytometry correlated strongly with observed TCR beta diversity. Because donor CMV infection status was unknown, age-related changes in expanded clonotypes were potentially confounded.

The library came from 5' RACE. Sequencing was carried out with an Illumina HiSeq 2500. A second PCR of about 6 to 12 cycles was performed with a sample-barcoded 5' primer and a J-beta primer mix. A template-switch 5' adaptor carrying 12 random nucleotides introduced a unique molecular identifier onto each TCR beta cDNA molecule. Each sample yielded at least 2.5 million CDR3-containing paired-end reads. All of the RNA was converted into first-strand cDNA using the Mint cDNA synthesis kit, with a TRBC-specific oligonucleotide serving as the primer. All cDNA was treated with uracil-DNA glycosylase and then went through a first 18-cycle PCR with the universal primers M1SS and BC2_uni_R. The authors' analysis ran thus. Normalization of each sample was performed by random selection of 1 million high-quality reads, each carrying a distinct molecular identifier. Instead of being binned into consensus sequences, reads that shared molecular identifiers were thrown out. CDR3 identification, clonotype clustering and error correction used MiTCR with a Q25 quality threshold and the strictest error-elimination algorithm. A nonparametric unseen species model with Euler transformation was used to estimate lower-bound total TCR beta diversity. The public reads were quality trimmed at Q25 with fastp and then assembled into clones with MiXCR by TCRdb, keeping productive beta chains. Each entry is one CDR3 protein sequence, shown with its most common DNA and genes. What appears here as the V and J calls and clone size reflects TCRdb's work, not the paper's. The sample table holds 900,000 to 950,000 distinct CDR3 sequences, of which 25% to 30% were seen once. The ten largest clones take up roughly 10% of the sample.

V sheds 6 bases and J sheds 4 bases, leaving 15 bases between their ends. In the germline V gene, CDR1 corresponds to ENHRY and CDR2 to SYGVKD. From the cysteine up to the phenylalanine, the CDR3 has a length of 14 residues. The DNA shown is the 42-base CDR3, in frame from base 1. As for this clonotype: Its target antigen remains unknown. No base quality values were provided; no much bigger clone lies one nucleotide off.

Donors were a few dozen systemically healthy Caucasian individuals from Russia aged roughly 6 to 90 years. Each donor gave 8 to 10 milliliters of peripheral blood, collected into EDTA-treated Vacutainer tubes. Ficoll-Paque density-gradient centrifugation was used to isolate PBMCs, with at least 6.5 million per sample. Total RNA was extracted from PBMCs with Trizol reagent, with at least 6 micrograms obtained per sample. For every donor, an aliquot of PBMCs went through flow cytometry to measure the percentages of naive CD45RAhigh/CD27high T cells. The sample was also reused in another study, on T cells of mothers and their children. Taken from the second paper: Nine systemically healthy Caucasian individuals served as donors, namely three mothers together with their six children. cDNA synthesis used all of the extracted RNA, with roughly 1.6 ug of RNA in each 15 ul reaction. Sample barcodes and 2-4 random nucleotides were added via the M1S primer in the second PCR. Over 8.5 million TCR beta CDR3 reads came from each mother, compared with approximately 3.1 million reads from each child. TCR recombination output is similarly shaped by thymic selection in related and unrelated pairs, with a minor effect exerted by inherited differences. Related mother-child pairs always showed normalized repertoire overlap that was slightly higher than in unrelated mother-child pairs, though the difference was never significant. No persistent microchimeric T cell clones were found, with a detection sensitivity of approximately 95 clones per million clonotypes. Deep NGS was used in the study to compare the TCR beta repertoires of mothers and children and to look for features that separate related mother-child pairs from unrelated individuals. On average, the children were 11 +/- 4 years old, while the mothers were about 40 +/- 4 years old. After adapter ligation with NEBNext reagents, the libraries were sequenced on Illumina HiSeq 2000 with 100+100 nt paired-end reads. To prevent cross-contamination, the mother and child libraries were prepared one month apart and sequenced in separate runs. Between roughly 500,000 and 2,100,000 distinct TCR beta clonotypes were identified per donor. Naive TCR beta clonotypes were estimated from low-frequency clonotypes matched to each donor's FACS-determined naive share, without sorting.

This clonotype originated in a woman between 40 and 55 years old in good health. Sequencing was done on a sample of blood. The sequence is built from TRBV10-3 and TRBJ1-1; tentative D gene TRBD1, with 5 bases matching. CDR3 sequence: CAISGRGGSTEAFF. The DNA sequence reads TGTGCCATCAGCGGTCGGGGGGGGAGCACTGAAGCTTTCTTT.